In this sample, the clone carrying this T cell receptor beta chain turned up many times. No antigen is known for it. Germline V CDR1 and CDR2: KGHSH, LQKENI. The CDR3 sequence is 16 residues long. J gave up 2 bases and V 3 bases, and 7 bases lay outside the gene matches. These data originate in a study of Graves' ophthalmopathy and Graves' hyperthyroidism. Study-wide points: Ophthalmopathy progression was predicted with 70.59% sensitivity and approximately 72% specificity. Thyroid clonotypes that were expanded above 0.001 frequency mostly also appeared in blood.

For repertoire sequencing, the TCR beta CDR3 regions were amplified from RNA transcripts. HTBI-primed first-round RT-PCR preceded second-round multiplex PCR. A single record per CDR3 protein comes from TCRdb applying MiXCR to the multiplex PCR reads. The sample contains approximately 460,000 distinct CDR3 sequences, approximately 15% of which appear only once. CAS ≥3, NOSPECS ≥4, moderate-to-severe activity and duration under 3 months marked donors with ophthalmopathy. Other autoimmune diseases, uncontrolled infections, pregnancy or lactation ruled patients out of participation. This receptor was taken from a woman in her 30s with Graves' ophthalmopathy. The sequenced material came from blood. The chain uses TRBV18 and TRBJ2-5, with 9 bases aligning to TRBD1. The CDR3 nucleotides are TGTGCCAGCTCACCGACCGCCGGGACAGGGCAAGAGACCCAGTACTTC. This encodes CASSPTAGTGQETQYF. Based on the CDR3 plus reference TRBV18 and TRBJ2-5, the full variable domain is NAGVMQNPRHLVRRRGQEARLRCSPMKGHSHVYWYRQLPEEGLKFMVYLQKENIIDESGMPKERFSAEFPKEGPSILRIQQVVRGDSAAYFCASSPTAGTGQETQYFGPGTRLLVL.